This is a list of T cell receptor beta chains from one sample in a study of blood T cell repertoires in COVID-19. Assay: immunoSEQ multiplex PCR; the TCRdb copy retains only in-frame clones and omits some. The table has tens of thousands of clones, approximately 85% seen once. The sequenced sample consisted of peripheral blood. These receptors were collected from a human donor in a cohort sampled during active COVID-19. Both conserved end residues are part of each CDR3. Fields, in order: V gene, J gene, CDR3 length, clone size, CDR3 protein. Not all rows give a size; the values are once, few, many and, for expanded clones, a class.

TRBV30	TRBJ2-7	11	NA	CAWSELMEQYF
TRBV11-2	TRBJ1-1	15	NA	CASSPTPRGNTEAFF
TRBV4-2	TRBJ2-5	15	NA	CASSQWQGNQETQYF
TRBV6-1	TRBJ1-1	15	NA	CASSEAPTSNTEAFF
TRBV4-2	TRBJ1-4	16	NA	CASSPTDRAPNEKLFF
TRBV7-2	TRBJ2-3	15	once	CASSLLESSTDTQYF
TRBV5-4	TRBJ2-7	14	NA	CASSLELHSYEQYF
TRBV14	TRBJ2-1	21	NA	CASSQGLAETDNPLFVNEQFF
TRBV7-9	TRBJ2-7	15	NA	CASSLGPGGTYEQYF
TRBV29-1	TRBJ1-1	15	few	CSVGGAGGTNTEAFF
TRBV5-1	TRBJ1-4	16	NA	CASSLGSGSANEKLFF
TRBV5-1	TRBJ2-3	15	NA	CASTPGQGSTDTQYF
TRBV9	TRBJ1-3	15	NA	CASSPRTSSGNTIYF
TRBV6-5	TRBJ1-5	16	NA	CASSSLGGAANQPQHF
TRBV27	TRBJ1-2	15	NA	CASSLFPDRAGGYTF
TRBV19	TRBJ2-3	14	NA	CASSISRYTDTQYF
TRBV3-1/TRBV3-2	TRBJ2-7	16	NA	CASSQGLAGGTGEQYF
TRBV4-2	TRBJ2-7	17	NA	CASSQVAGEAGHYEQYF
TRBV5-1	TRBJ2-5	15	NA	CASSASRQSQETQYF
TRBV5-4	TRBJ1-1	14	NA	CASSPGGLNTEAFF
TRBV9	TRBJ1-2	15	NA	CASSSAPGEGKGYTF
TRBV7-8	TRBJ2-1	15	NA	CASSGGARSFNEQFF
TRBV4-2	TRBJ1-3	16	NA	CASSRGGSGSGNTIYF
TRBV6-5	TRBJ2-7	15	NA	CASSRTGDRAYEQYF
TRBV12-5	TRBJ1-2	17	few	CASGLALTRGTLYGYTF
TRBV20-1	TRBJ1-2	11	once	CSARDRGPYTF
TRBV5-1	TRBJ2-2	18	once	CASRTTYETLHTTGELFF
TRBV3-1/TRBV3-2	TRBJ1-2	13	once	CASSQLGETSYTF
TRBV5-1	TRBJ2-2	16	NA	CASSFGTGGNTGELFF
TRBV6-5	TRBJ1-2	15	NA	CASSYSRDRDYGYTF
TRBV19	TRBJ2-5	14	NA	CASSIDSGGETQYF
TRBV9	TRBJ2-1	14	NA	CASSGAGSYNEQFF
TRBV18	TRBJ2-7	15	NA	CASSTGQLNSYEQYF
TRBV5-8	TRBJ1-3	15	NA	CASSRDSASGNTIYF
TRBV7-2	TRBJ1-3	13	NA	CASSLASRNTIYF
TRBV6-2/TRBV6-3	TRBJ2-7	14	NA	CASSYGVTSYEQYF
TRBV6-5	TRBJ1-1	14	NA	CASSSGAVGTEAFF
TRBV28	TRBJ2-7	13	NA	CASSRGGSYEQYF
TRBV10-3	TRBJ1-5	14	few	CAISDRGGDPPQHF
TRBV27	TRBJ2-3	15	medium-sized	CASNQAGVPTDTQYF
TRBV3-1/TRBV3-2	TRBJ2-7	16	NA	CASSQGGLAYGYEQYF
TRBV7-3	TRBJ2-3	14	NA	CASSPHFNTDTQYF
TRBV10-1	TRBJ2-3	12	few	CASSTGTDTQYF
TRBV3-1/TRBV3-2	TRBJ2-5	16	NA	CASSQGVGGAEETQYF
TRBV20-1	TRBJ1-1	12	NA	CSASRGNTEAFF
TRBV6-6	TRBJ2-6	15	NA	CASSFPFSGANVLTF
TRBV19	TRBJ2-2	15	many	CASSETSGVAGELFF
TRBV6-5	TRBJ2-3	15	NA	CASSYGASGRGTQYF
TRBV30	TRBJ2-1	14	NA	CAWRPLGTYNEQFF
TRBV4-2	TRBJ1-3	14	NA	CASSQEGGWNTIYF
TRBV7-8	TRBJ1-2	16	NA	CASSLAQGRGGGGYTF
TRBV5-4	TRBJ2-7	16	NA	CASSLSIAGGGSEQYF
TRBV5-1	TRBJ2-3	18	once	CASSPLGKTSAGFDTQYF
TRBV28	TRBJ2-3	16	NA	CASSITSGRALDTQYF
TRBV29-1	TRBJ2-1	14	NA	CSVEGREGLYEQFF